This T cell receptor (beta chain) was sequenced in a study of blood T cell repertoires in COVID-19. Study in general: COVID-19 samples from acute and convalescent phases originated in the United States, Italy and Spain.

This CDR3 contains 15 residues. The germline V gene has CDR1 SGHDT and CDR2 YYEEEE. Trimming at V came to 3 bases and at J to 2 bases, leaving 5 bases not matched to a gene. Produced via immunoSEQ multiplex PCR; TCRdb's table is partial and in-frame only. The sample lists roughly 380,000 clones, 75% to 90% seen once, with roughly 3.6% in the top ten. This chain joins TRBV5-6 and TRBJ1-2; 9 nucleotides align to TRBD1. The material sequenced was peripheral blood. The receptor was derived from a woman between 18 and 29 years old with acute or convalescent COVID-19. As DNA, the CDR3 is TGTGCCAGCAGCTGGCGGACAGGGGCGAACTATGGCTACACCTTC. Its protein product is CASSWRTGANYGYTF.